This T cell receptor beta chain was captured in a study of control samples from healthy donors and cancer patients. The CDR3 length is 17 residues. Trimming cost V 2 bases and J 2 bases; bases outside gene matches: 10. The germline gives CDR1 SGHTS, CDR2 YDEGEE. Method: immunoSEQ multiplex PCR; TCRdb's copy keeps in-frame clones and lacks some. The sample includes about 130,000 clones, around 92% of them seen just once. Material for sequencing was PBMCs. This TCR was sampled from a man older than 75 with head and neck cancer. This chain links TRBV5-8 with TRBJ1-5; TRBD1 matches at 7 bases. The CDR3 DNA reads as TGTGCCAGCAGCTTTAATACAGGGGCGCGGGGCAATCAGCCCCAGCATTTT. Residues: CASSFNTGARGNQPQHF.